This T cell receptor (beta chain) derives from a study of T cells after yellow fever vaccination. This clonotype was counted a few times. Germline V gene sequence: CDR1 WNHNN, CDR2 SYGVQD (reference sequence). Trimming left V 8 bases short and J 9 bases short, with 20 bases between. This CDR3 region has 13 residues. Production of TCR cDNA was by 5'RACE template switching, which also added a universal primer site and UMIs. TCRdb passed the 5' RACE reads through MiXCR, listing each CDR3 protein once. Of around 340,000 distinct CDR3 sequences listed, 8.7% are singletons. The V call is TRBV10-1, the J call TRBJ2-7, with D perhaps matching TRBD2 (5 bases). The receptor's source is a man between 18 and 29 years old who received the YFV17D yellow fever vaccine. The source material was PBMCs, sampled on the day of the first yellow fever vaccination. CDR3 protein: CASGGVTASGQYF. The DNA for the CDR3 is TGCGCCAGCGGAGGAGTGACGGCAAGCGGGCAGTACTTC.